The 4 T cell receptor beta chains below were found in one sample sequenced in a study of T-cell memory formation after mild COVID-19. TCRdb reprocessed the 5' RACE reads with MiXCR, giving one entry per CDR3 protein. The sample holds 250,000 to 350,000 distinct CDR3 sequences; 16% are singletons and the top ten take roughly 24%. The sample comprised PBMCs or a T cell subset sorted from them (not recorded which). Receptor source: a man younger than 30 who had mild COVID-19 (a few samples of this study predate the infection). Cell type and time point are not known.

This clonotype was seen many times. The chain uses TRBV4-1 and TRBJ1-2; 9 bases line up with TRBD1. Trimming took 3 bases from V and 7 from J; bases not matched to a gene: 12. The CDR3 length is 16 residues. CDR1 MGHRA and CDR2 YSYEKL come from the germline V gene. CDR3 in amino acids: CASSHYLRDRESGYTF. CDR3 sequence (DNA): TGCGCCAGCAGCCATTACCTCCGGGACAGGGAAAGTGGCTACACCTTC.

This clonotype was found many times. This chain uses TRBV10-2 with TRBJ2-3, with TRBD1 matching over 8 bases. The CDR3 runs to 15 residues. The V gene's germline CDR1 is WSHSY and CDR2 SAAADI. The V segment lost 8 bases and the J segment 0 bases; nucleotides outside the gene matches: 7. CDR3 in DNA: TGCGCCAGCGGATGGACAGGGTCAAGCACAGATACGCAGTATTTT. Its protein is CASGWTGSSTDTQYF.

This clonotype was recorded at least ten times. The chain uses TRBV12-3 or TRBV12-4 and TRBJ1-2; 7 nucleotides align to TRBD1. The CDR3 runs 15 residues. J lost 8 bases, V lost 6 bases, and 15 bases had no gene match. The CDR3 nucleotides read TGTGCCAGCAGATTGTCCGGGACAGCGAACGGAGGCTACACCTTC. This sequence encodes CASRLSGTANGGYTF.

J is TRBJ2-2 and V is TRBV20-1; D call uncertain. CDR1 is DFQATT and CDR2 is SNEGSKA in the germline V gene (reference sequence). Trimming took off 4 bases at V and 4 bases at J, with 7 bases between the two ends. The CDR3 sequence is 12 residues long. DNA for the CDR3: TGCAGTGCTAAATTCATCACCGGGGAGCTGTTTTTT. Residues: CSAKFITGELFF.